These 7 T cell receptor beta chains originate from one sample sequenced in a study of T cell responses to AZD1222 COVID-19 vaccine. Here immunoSEQ multiplex PCR was the method, and the copy in TCRdb shows in-frame clones only, minus some. The sample includes about 94,000 clones, roughly 85% of them seen just once. Sequencing used peripheral blood, obtained 28 days after the second AZD1222 dose. The receptor source for this set is an adult who received the AZD1222 COVID-19 vaccine.

CDR3 DNA sequence: TGTGCCAGCAGCCGGATCCATGAGCAGTTCTTC. Its translation: CASSRIHEQFF. The chain recombines TRBV5-6 with TRBJ2-1; D is undetermined. The CDR3 spans 11 residues. CDR1 is SGHDT, CDR2 YYEEEE, per germline. V lost 4 bases to trimming and J lost 8 bases, with 7 bases between them. The variable domain in full, completed from reference TRBV5-6 and TRBJ2-1, reads DAGVTQSPTHLIKTRGQQVTLRCSPKSGHDTVSWYQQALGQGPQFIFQYYEEEERQRGNFPDRFSGHQFPNYSSELNVNALLLGDSALYLCASSRIHEQFFGPGTRLTVL.

The V call is TRBV7-6, the J call TRBJ2-2, with D possibly TRBD1 on 5 matching bases. In germline, CDR1 is SGHVS, CDR2 FNYEAQ. The CDR3 is 15 amino acids. V lost 1 base and J 3 bases, leaving 9 bases between the germline ends. The CDR3 DNA reads as TGTGCCAGCAGCTTAGGAACAGGAGACACCGGGGAGCTGTTTTTT. This encodes CASSLGTGDTGELFF.

This chain links TRBV14 with TRBJ2-7; possibly TRBD1 or TRBD2 for D (6 bases each). The CDR3 has 16 amino acids. The germline gives CDR1 SGHDN, CDR2 FVKESK. V was clipped by 4 bases and J by 3 bases, with 19 bases between them. The CDR3 DNA reads TGTGCCAGCAGCCTTCTAAGGGGGGTCGCCTTCTACGAGCAGTACTTC. Translating it yields CASSLLRGVAFYEQYF.

The rearrangement links TRBV7-2 to TRBJ1-1; D remains unclear. From germline, CDR1 is SGHTA and CDR2 FQGNSA. The CDR3 runs to 13 residues. With 4 bases removed from V and 1 base from J, the gap between germline ends came to 7 bases. This chain's CDR3 is CASSYLRNTEAFF. DNA for the CDR3: TGTGCCAGCAGCTATCTTAGGAACACTGAAGCTTTCTTT.

CDR3 amino acids: CASSGTGLVFETQYF. The CDR3 region has the DNA TGTGCCAGCAGTGGTACAGGGCTAGTATTTGAGACCCAGTACTTC. The V and J genes are TRBV2 and TRBJ2-5, with D perhaps matching TRBD1 (6 bases). Trimming pared 4 bases from V and 5 bases from J, leaving 17 bases between. The germline V gene encodes CDR1 SNHLY and CDR2 FYNNEI. CDR3 length equals 15 residues.

CDR3 coding DNA: TGCGCCAGCAGCTTGCGGGACCGAGCCTACGAGCAGTACTTC. Residues: CASSLRDRAYEQYF. The V call is TRBV5-1, the J call TRBJ2-7; the D gene could be TRBD1 or TRBD2 (5 bases each). Germline CDR1 and CDR2: SGHRS and YFSETQ. Trimming stripped 1 base from V and 2 bases from J, with 10 bases between. This CDR3 spans 14 amino acids.

The rearrangement links TRBV5-1 to TRBJ1-5, with a weak D call TRBD1 (6 bases). Germline values: CDR1 SGHRS, CDR2 YFSETQ. The CDR3 has 15 amino acids. V was trimmed by 0 bases and J by 7 bases, leaving 14 bases between them. CDR3 in DNA: TGCGCCAGCAGCTTGGTAGGGGGAGAGGGGCAGCCCCAGCATTTT. Its translation: CASSLVGGEGQPQHF.